This T cell receptor (beta chain) is from a study of T cell responses to AZD1222 COVID-19 vaccine. Overall study: Second-dose intervals near 4 or 12 weeks were combined.

The assay was immunoSEQ multiplex PCR, and TCRdb's table has in-frame clones only and misses some. The top ten hold 2.6% of the sample, which has 180,000 or so clones, about 92% seen once. Study-level points and caveats: Among the donors, most were white British and more were female, and clonal diversity was possibly underestimated. Repertoires were sampled only after the peak T cell response.

In this sample, this clone turned up once. The antigen remains undetermined. The clonotype was recovered from an adult in good health. Sequenced here: peripheral blood, sampled on day 0 of AZD1222 vaccination.

CDR3 residues: CASSIVTLAGVYNEQFF. The CDR3 nucleotides read TGTGCCAGTAGTATAGTAACCCTAGCGGGAGTGTACAATGAGCAGTTCTTC. V is TRBV19 and J is TRBJ2-1; 10 bases line up with TRBD2. There are 17 residues in the CDR3. The germline V gene has CDR1 LNHDA and CDR2 SQIVND (reference sequence). V lost 1 base and J lost 4; bases outside the gene matches: 7.